This TCR beta chain was recovered during a study of control samples from healthy donors and cancer patients. This clone was found a few times. The CDR3 is made up of 15 amino acids. Trimming cost V 4 bases and J 6 bases; bases outside gene matches: 9. The germline CDR1 and CDR2 sequences are LGHNA and YNFKEQ. Profiled with immunoSEQ multiplex PCR; TCRdb holds only in-frame clones, not every one. In the table there are about 75,000 clones, more than 75% of which are singletons. Sequencing input: blood. The chain has TRBV4-2 and TRBJ2-1, with 7 bases identical to TRBD1. The origin of this receptor is a man aged 50 to 60 in good health. CDR3 sequence: CASSPRGRGINEQFF. In nucleotides, the CDR3 is TGTGCCAGCAGCCCTAGGGGGCGCGGTATCAATGAGCAGTTCTTC.